This TCR beta chain was profiled in a study of identical twins. The sample holds many counts of this clonotype. TCRdb independently ran MiXCR on the 5' RACE reads; one entry per CDR3 protein. Among around 1.7 million distinct CDR3 sequences, more than 30% were seen once, and the ten largest hold 0.25% to 0.3%. Trimming pared 1 base from V and 4 bases from J, leaving 7 bases between. The CDR3 totals 13 residues. Per the germline V gene, CDR1 is SNHLY and CDR2 is FYNNEI. Sequencing was performed on cord blood. This chain uses TRBV2 with TRBJ1-2; D is possibly TRBD1 (5 bases). This clonotype was sampled from a newborn girl in good health. The CDR3 nucleotides read TGTGCCAGCAGTGAAGATGACAGCTATGGCTACACCTTC. It is translated as CASSEDDSYGYTF. Full variable domain (remainder filled in from reference TRBV2 and TRBJ1-2): EPEVTQTPSHQVTQMGQEVILRCVPISNHLYFYWYRQILGQKVEFLVSFYNNEISEKSEIFDDQFSVERPDGSNFTLKIRSTKLEDSAMYFCASSEDDSYGYTFGSGTRLTVV.